A single sample is the source of the 19 T cell receptor beta chains below, sequenced in a study of cytomegalovirus exposure and HLA in healthy donors. Primers: 60 Vbeta forward and 13 Jbeta reverse. Sequenced by immunoSEQ multiplex PCR; TCRdb stores in-frame clones only, minus some. The sample shows 120,000 to 150,000 clones, roughly 73% of them seen only once. The sequenced sample consisted of PBMCs. The receptor source for this set is a human donor in good health.

The V and J genes are TRBV5-1 and TRBJ1-5; 10 bases are a match to TRBD1. This CDR3 region has 19 residues. Germline V gene sequence: CDR1 SGHRS, CDR2 YFSETQ. V gave up 0 bases and J gave up 1 base; unmatched junction bases: 10. Written as DNA, the CDR3 is TGCGCCAGCAGCTTGGCCCCAGTGGGGACAGGGGACAGCAATCAGCCCCAGCATTTT. Protein product: CASSLAPVGTGDSNQPQHF.

The J gene is TRBJ2-5, the V gene TRBV15; D remains unclear. Germline V gives CDR1 LNHNV, CDR2 YYDKDF (reference sequence). CDR3 size: 14 residues. V lost 0 bases and J 5 bases, leaving 10 bases between the germline ends. In DNA, the CDR3 is TGTGCCACCAGCAGAGATAGAAGTTCGGAGACCCAGTACTTC. Translation: CATSRDRSSETQYF. The whole variable domain, filled in from reference TRBV15 and TRBJ2-5, reads DAMVIQNPRYQVTQFGKPVTLSCSQTLNHNVMYWYQQKSSQAPKLLFHYYDKDFNNEADTPDNFQSRRPNTSFCFLDIRSPGLGDTAMYLCATSRDRSSETQYFGPGTRLLVL.

The V gene is TRBV7-9, the J gene TRBJ2-1; D is perhaps TRBD2 (6 bases). Germline V lookup: CDR1 SEHNR, CDR2 FQNEAQ (reference sequence). The germline V and J ends were trimmed by 5 bases and 4 bases, with 18 bases remaining between them. The length of the CDR3 is 16 residues. CDR3 in amino acids: CASSPPVGGTYNEQFF. As DNA, the CDR3 is TGTGCCAGCAGCCCCCCGGTGGGCGGGACGTACAATGAGCAGTTCTTC.

This chain links TRBV6-1 with TRBJ1-1; 10 bases match TRBD1. The CDR3 is 16 amino acids. CDR1 and CDR2 from the germline V gene are MNHNS and SASEGT. Trimming cost V 2 bases and J 5 bases; bases outside gene matches: 8. The CDR3 region is CASSEYPTGGYTEAFF. CDR3 DNA: TGTGCCAGCAGTGAATACCCGACAGGGGGCTATACTGAAGCTTTCTTT.

This chain uses TRBV7-8 with TRBJ2-1; D unclear. Between the trimmed V and J ends, which lost 5 bases and 7 bases, there was a span of 12 bases. The CDR3 is made up of 13 amino acids. Germline V gene lookup returns CDR1 SGHVS and CDR2 FQNEAQ. In nucleotides, the CDR3 is TGTGCCAGCAGCCCCCCTCTATCTAATGAGCAGTTCTTC. It codes for CASSPPLSNEQFF.

This clone was observed a few times. The J gene is TRBJ1-2, the V gene TRBV7-9, with 7 bases fitting TRBD1. This CDR3 region has 12 residues. Losses at the gene ends were 5 bases for V and 7 bases for J; bases not matched to a gene: 4. Germline CDR1 reads SEHNR; CDR2 reads FQNEAQ (reference sequence). In DNA form, the CDR3 reads TGTGCCAGCAGCGGGACAGCTGGTGGCTACACCTTC. Amino acids: CASSGTAGGYTF.

The V call is TRBV6-6, the J call TRBJ2-7; TRBD1 might be the D (5 bases). Trimming removed 7 bases at V and 3 bases at J, with 13 bases between. The CDR3 extends over 13 amino acids. Germline CDR1 reads MNHNY; CDR2 reads SVGAGI (reference sequence). The CDR3 DNA sequence: TGTGCCAGCAAGTATGGGGCTATCTACGAGCAGTACTTC. This encodes CASKYGAIYEQYF.

The V gene is TRBV28, the J gene TRBJ1-5; the D is unclear. Trimming pared 6 bases from V and 1 base from J, leaving 7 bases between. CDR1 is MDHEN, CDR2 SYDVKM, per germline. The CDR3 is 13 residues long. The CDR3 DNA follows: TGTGCCAGCAGCCCGTTCAGCAATCAGCCCCAGCATTTT. Residues: CASSPFSNQPQHF.

About this clone itself: Different DNA sequences within this sample yield the same CDR3. The chain links TRBV6-5 to TRBJ2-3; tentative D call: TRBD2 (5 bases). The V gene's germline CDR1 is MNHEY and CDR2 SVGAGI. Trimming took off 9 bases at V and 2 bases at J, with 15 bases between the two ends. CDR3 length: 14 amino acids. The CDR3 nucleotides are TGTGCCAGTGGAAGGCGGGCGGACACAGATACGCAGTATTTT. Protein sequence: CASGRRADTDTQYF.

This clone was counted between two and nine times. The rearrangement joins TRBV4-1 to TRBJ2-7, with 9 bases lining up with TRBD2. V was clipped by 5 bases and J by 5 bases; unmatched bases: 13. Germline V gene lookup returns CDR1 MGHRA and CDR2 YSYEKL. The CDR3 has 16 amino acids. The DNA of the CDR3 is TGCGCCAGCAGCAATCCGGTAGCGGGAGTTCATCACGAGCAGTACTTC. Its protein product is CASSNPVAGVHHEQYF.

This chain links TRBV13 with TRBJ2-1; D not resolved. The CDR3 runs 13 residues. Per the germline V gene, CDR1 is PRHDT and CDR2 is FYEKMQ (reference sequence). With 3 bases removed from V and 4 bases from J, the gap between germline ends came to 7 bases. The chain's CDR3 is CASSFNMYNEQFF. In nucleotides, the CDR3 is TGTGCCAGCAGCTTTAACATGTACAATGAGCAGTTCTTC.

In its sample, this clone was seen a few times. V usage is TRBV14 and J usage is TRBJ2-5, with a weak D call TRBD2 (5 bases). Germline assignment: CDR1 SGHDN and CDR2 FVKESK. Between the trimmed V and J ends, which lost 1 base and 1 base, there was a span of 7 bases. There are 14 residues in the CDR3. This CDR3 reads CASSQGGLQETQYF. The CDR3 DNA sequence: TGTGCCAGCAGCCAAGGAGGGCTCCAAGAGACCCAGTACTTC.

CDR3 DNA sequence: TGTGCCAGCAAAAATAGGGGGCTTAGCACAGATACGCAGTATTTT. It encodes CASKNRGLSTDTQYF. The rearrangement links TRBV6-5 to TRBJ2-3; the match to TRBD1 covers 7 bases. CDR3 length: 15 residues. V trimming: 7 bases; J trimming: 0 bases; junction bases outside the gene matches: 7. Germline lookup yields CDR1 MNHEY and CDR2 SVGAGI.

The DNA for the CDR3 is TGTGCCACCAGCAGAGAGACAGGGTCTAGCGTCAGCTCCTACGAGCAGTACTTC. Translating it yields CATSRETGSSVSSYEQYF. V and J are TRBV15 and TRBJ2-7; TRBD1 might be the D (7 bases). V lost 0 bases and J lost 0, with 18 bases in between. The germline V gene encodes CDR1 LNHNV and CDR2 YYDKDF (reference sequence). This CDR3 region has 18 residues. The variable domain in full, with the rest retrieved from reference TRBV15 and TRBJ2-7, is DAMVIQNPRYQVTQFGKPVTLSCSQTLNHNVMYWYQQKSSQAPKLLFHYYDKDFNNEADTPDNFQSRRPNTSFCFLDIRSPGLGDTAMYLCATSRETGSSVSSYEQYFGPGTRLTVT.

The J gene is TRBJ2-5, the V gene TRBV2, with 8 bases aligning to TRBD1. The CDR3 runs 14 residues. Losses at the gene ends were 6 bases for V and 1 base for J; bases not matched to a gene: 4. CDR1 SNHLY and CDR2 FYNNEI come from the germline V gene. CDR3 DNA sequence: TGTGCCAGCAGGAGAACAGGGGGCCAAGAGACCCAGTACTTC. It is translated as CASRRTGGQETQYF.

This chain joins TRBV25-1 and TRBJ2-7; D uncertain. V dropped 0 bases and J dropped 3 bases, with 6 bases sitting between them. CDR3 length equals 13 residues. The germline CDR1 and CDR2 sequences are MGHDK and SYGVNS. The DNA of the CDR3 is TGTGCCAGCAGTGAATATTTCTTCTACGAGCAGTACTTC. This translates into CASSEYFFYEQYF.

This rearrangement joins TRBV2 to TRBJ2-1, with TRBD2 identical over 8 bases. In germline, CDR1 is SNHLY, CDR2 FYNNEI. The CDR3 covers 13 residues. Trimming at V came to 4 bases and at J to 6 bases, leaving 2 bases not matched to a gene. The CDR3 sequence: CASSAGTSNEQFF. The DNA of the CDR3 is TGTGCCAGCAGTGCGGGGACTAGCAATGAGCAGTTCTTC.

The J gene is TRBJ1-3, the V gene TRBV21-1; no check of the table's D call, TRBD1, against the DNA was made. TRBV21-1 is a pseudogene locus. The CDR3 is 17 residues long. CDR3 amino acids: CASSKKDQASSGNTIYF. The CDR3 DNA sequence: TGTGCCAGCAGCAAAAAGGATCAGGCCAGCTCGGGAAACACCATATATTTT.

This clone was detected a few times. The chain carries TRBV5-8 and TRBJ2-7; D not resolved. Germline V lookup: CDR1 SGHTS, CDR2 YDEGEE. V shed 0 bases and J shed 3 bases, with 7 bases lying between them. This CDR3 is 13 amino acids long. The CDR3 DNA follows: TGTGCCAGCAGCTTGGACATCCGCTACGAGCAGTACTTC. Its protein is CASSLDIRYEQYF.